These T cell receptor beta chains were read from a single sample in a study of persistence of HIV-infected CD4 T cells. These receptors have no identified antigens. Sequencing was performed with immunoSEQ multiplex PCR; in TCRdb, only in-frame clones are kept and a portion is missing. This sample carries about 64,000 clones, 65% to 80% of them seen once, and the ten largest clones take over 1.5%. The sample was CD4+ T cells sorted from PBMCs after roughly 18-hour stimulation, taken from a patient who received antiretroviral therapy. These receptors came from an adult man with HIV who was CMV-seropositive. Each CDR3 is given with its conserved first and last residue. Each record gives: D gene, V gene, clone size, J gene, CDR3 protein, CDR3 DNA. D genes are given only for firm matches. Clone size appears in some rows only: once, few, many, or a class for an expanded clone.

TRBD1	TRBV18	-	TRBJ2-7	CASSPSWDRPYEQYF	TGTGCCAGCTCACCTAGCTGGGACAGACCCTACGAGCAGTACTTC
-	TRBV27	few	TRBJ1-1	CASSLRGPRGTEAFF	TGTGCCAGCAGCTTACGGGGACCTAGGGGCACTGAAGCTTTCTTT
-	TRBV27	-	TRBJ1-1	CASSFKGPTEAFF	TGTGCCAGCAGTTTTAAGGGACCCACTGAAGCTTTCTTT
-	TRBV7-8	-	TRBJ1-2	CASSLGGGVGVTENYGYTF	TGTGCCAGCAGCTTAGGGGGAGGGGTAGGGGTTACAGAAAACTATGGCTACACCTTC
-	TRBV3-1/TRBV3-2	-	TRBJ1-2	CASSSRARGYTF	TGTGCCAGCAGCTCCCGGGCTCGCGGCTACACCTTC
-	TRBV5-5	-	TRBJ1-2	CASSPPGAFYGYTF	TGTGCCAGCAGCCCTCCAGGGGCGTTCTATGGCTACACCTTC
-	TRBV28	-	TRBJ1-5	CASSLPGSGNQPQHF	TGTGCCAGCAGTTTACCCGGGTCGGGCAATCAGCCCCAGCATTTT
-	TRBV7-9	-	TRBJ2-7	CASSLSGAGREQYF	TGTGCCAGCAGCTTGTCAGGGGCGGGCCGGGAACAGTACTTC
-	TRBV11-2	-	TRBJ2-3	CASSPLGRGLSKGDTQYF	TGTGCCAGCAGCCCTCTTGGGCGGGGACTTTCTAAAGGGGATACGCAGTATTTT
-	TRBV21-1	few	TRBJ1-1	CASSRSLRKDTEAFF	TGTGCCAGCAGCAGATCGCTCAGGAAGGACACTGAAGCTTTCTTT
-	TRBV7-3	few	TRBJ1-6	CASSARDGSPLHF	TGTGCCAGCAGCGCCAGGGATGGCTCACCCCTCCACTTT
-	TRBV19	-	TRBJ1-5	CASSIYRGWGYSNQPQHF	TGTGCCAGTAGTATATATCGGGGCTGGGGATATAGCAATCAGCCCCAGCATTTT
TRBD2	TRBV3-1/TRBV3-2	-	TRBJ2-2	CASSQGFGGDTNTGELFF	TGTGCCAGCAGCCAAGGTTTCGGGGGGGATACGAACACCGGGGAGCTGTTTTTT
TRBD1	TRBV19	-	TRBJ1-1	CASSYSGTGYTEAFF	TGTGCCAGTAGTTATTCCGGGACAGGCTACACTGAAGCTTTCTTT
-	TRBV7-8	once	TRBJ1-5	CASSLVAGGNQPQHF	TGTGCCAGCAGCTTAGTAGCGGGGGGCAATCAGCCCCAGCATTTT
TRBD1	TRBV6-5	-	TRBJ2-7	CASSYRTGAYEQYF	TGTGCCAGCAGTTACCGGACAGGAGCCTACGAGCAGTACTTC
-	TRBV10-2	-	TRBJ1-6	CASSDWGRTPLHF	TGCGCCAGCAGTGACTGGGGGCGCACACCCCTCCACTTT
TRBD2	TRBV6-4	-	TRBJ2-3	CASSDRVAGAKDTQYF	TGTGCCAGCAGTGACAGAGTAGCGGGGGCCAAAGATACGCAGTATTTT
TRBD1	TRBV7-9	-	TRBJ1-1	CASSSDRGDTEAFF	TGTGCCAGCAGCTCGGACAGGGGGGACACTGAAGCTTTCTTT
-	TRBV15	few	TRBJ1-3	CATSRDRESSGNTIYF	TGTGCCACCAGCAGAGATAGGGAGAGCTCTGGAAACACCATATATTTT
-	TRBV7-2	-	TRBJ1-5	CASSLEGANNQPQHF	TGTGCCAGCAGCTTAGAGGGAGCGAATAATCAGCCCCAGCATTTT
-	TRBV5-1	few	TRBJ2-1	CASSLMEYNEQFF	TGCGCCAGCAGCTTGATGGAGTACAATGAGCAGTTCTTC
-	TRBV2	few	TRBJ2-3	CASKDLLFATPTDTQYF	TGTGCCAGCAAGGACCTCCTCTTCGCCACACCCACAGATACGCAGTATTTT
TRBD1	TRBV6-6	-	TRBJ1-1	CASSYPTGHTEAFF	TGTGCCAGCAGTTACCCGACAGGGCACACTGAAGCTTTCTTT
-	TRBV6-5	few	TRBJ1-5	CASRPVGSPNQPQHF	TGTGCCAGCCGCCCAGTTGGAAGTCCCAATCAGCCCCAGCATTTT
TRBD1	TRBV5-1	many	TRBJ1-6	CASSVSGTGYNSPLHF	TGCGCCAGCAGCGTATCCGGGACAGGTTATAATTCACCCCTCCACTTT
TRBD1	TRBV5-1	few	TRBJ1-1	CASSQSGGVTEAFF	TGCGCCAGCAGCCAATCAGGGGGTGTCACTGAAGCTTTCTTT
-	TRBV28	-	TRBJ2-1	CASSLKTKMGNEQFF	TGTGCCAGCAGTTTAAAGACCAAGATGGGGAATGAGCAGTTCTTC
-	TRBV7-2	-	TRBJ2-2	CASSLAGGANTGELFF	TGTGCCAGCAGCTTAGCGGGGGGCGCGAACACCGGGGAGCTGTTTTTT
-	TRBV5-8	-	TRBJ2-7	CASSRGQGWNEQYF	TGTGCCAGCAGCAGAGGGCAGGGATGGAACGAGCAGTACTTC
-	TRBV24-1	-	TRBJ1-2	CATSDFGLNYGYTF	TGTGCCACCAGTGATTTTGGACTTAACTATGGCTACACCTTC
-	TRBV19	few	TRBJ2-6	CASSLRTFPGANVLTF	TGTGCCAGTAGTTTACGGACCTTTCCTGGGGCCAACGTCCTGACTTTC
TRBD1	TRBV4-2	-	TRBJ1-4	CASSRDREEKLFF	TGTGCCAGCTCTAGAGACAGGGAGGAAAAACTGTTTTTT
-	TRBV6-2/TRBV6-3	-	TRBJ1-1	CASSYSLPNTEAFF	TGTGCCAGCAGTTACAGCCTGCCGAACACTGAAGCTTTCTTT
-	TRBV5-1	once	TRBJ2-1	CASSFGGVNEQFF	TGCGCCAGCAGCTTTGGCGGGGTCAATGAGCAGTTCTTC
-	TRBV7-2	-	TRBJ2-7	CASSLSPSLTAREQYF	TGTGCCAGCAGCTTATCCCCGAGCTTGACAGCGCGCGAGCAGTACTTC
-	TRBV7-2	-	TRBJ2-4	CASSLMFGTDSVNF	TGTGCCAGCAGCTTAATGTTTGGGACCGATAGCGTAAACTTC
TRBD1	TRBV6-2/TRBV6-3	few	TRBJ2-1	CASSYKTGTGRDEQFF	TGTGCCAGCAGTTACAAAACCGGGACAGGGAGGGATGAGCAGTTCTTC
TRBD1	TRBV5-5	-	TRBJ2-7	CASSSGTASYYEQYF	TGTGCCAGCAGCTCAGGGACAGCCTCATACTACGAGCAGTACTTC
-	TRBV20-1	-	TRBJ2-4	CSASGQDIQYF	TGCAGTGCTAGTGGCCAGGACATTCAGTACTTC
-	TRBV10-3	-	TRBJ1-1	CAISEKWNTEAFF	TGTGCCATCAGTGAGAAGTGGAACACTGAAGCTTTCTTT
TRBD1	TRBV24-1	-	TRBJ2-1	CATSDPPGQGSNEQFF	TGTGCCACCAGTGATCCACCCGGACAGGGATCAAATGAGCAGTTCTTC
-	TRBV7-6	-	TRBJ2-7	CASSLLRDGYEQYF	TGTGCCAGCAGCTTATTGCGGGACGGCTACGAGCAGTACTTC
-	TRBV5-8	-	TRBJ1-2	CASSRGSGDGGYTF	TGTGCCAGCAGCCGGGGATCTGGAGATGGTGGCTACACCTTC
-	TRBV10-2	-	TRBJ2-7	CASSNLGTDYEQYF	TGCGCCAGCAGCAACCTCGGGACGGACTACGAGCAGTACTTC
-	TRBV11-2	-	TRBJ2-1	CASSKGYDEQFF	TGTGCCAGCAGCAAGGGGTACGATGAGCAGTTCTTC
-	TRBV6-6	-	TRBJ1-2	CASSYKSGEGYTF	TGTGCCAGCAGTTACAAGTCAGGGGAAGGCTACACCTTC
-	TRBV15	-	TRBJ1-6	CATSRDKGSNSPLHF	TGTGCCACCAGCAGAGATAAGGGCTCGAATTCACCCCTCCACTTT
-	TRBV3-1/TRBV3-2	-	TRBJ1-4	CASSRSTTGEKLFF	TGTGCCAGCAGCCGATCCACCACGGGCGAAAAACTGTTTTTT
-	TRBV18	-	TRBJ1-3	CASSPSRDPGNTIYF	TGTGCCAGCTCACCTTCCAGGGACCCTGGAAACACCATATATTTT
TRBD1	TRBV29-1	-	TRBJ1-2	CSVDKGAYGYTF	TGCAGCGTTGATAAGGGGGCGTATGGCTACACCTTC